Shown below are 25 T cell receptor beta chains from a single sample sequenced in a study of early T cells in non-severe SARS-CoV-2 infection. TCRdb re-called the 5' RACE reads with MiXCR, one entry per CDR3 protein. Seen here are 70,000 to 95,000 distinct CDR3 sequences, 13% to 15% observed once, and the top ten hold approximately 11%. Sequenced input: whole blood. Receptors originate from an adult who was a healthcare worker with PCR-confirmed SARS-CoV-2 infection or an uninfected control (not recorded which).

In this sample, this clonotype turned up a few times. The rearrangement joins TRBV12-3 or TRBV12-4 to TRBJ1-5; D is ambiguous. Trimming took 6 bases from V and 5 from J, leaving 8 bases between them. The CDR3 length is 12 residues. The CDR3 DNA is TGTGCCAGCAGCCAACAGCATCAGCCCCAGCATTTT. Translation: CASSQQHQPQHF.

Only a few counts were recorded for this clonotype. This sequence joins TRBV5-1 and TRBJ1-1; TRBD1 might be the D (6 bases). Trimming cost V 0 bases and J 6 bases, with 15 bases left between them. The CDR3 is 15 residues long. Germline CDR1 SGHRS, CDR2 YFSETQ. The CDR3 is CASSLALLGAPEAFF. The CDR3 DNA follows: TGCGCCAGCAGCTTGGCCCTTTTGGGGGCCCCTGAAGCTTTCTTT.

This clonotype has more than one count but fewer than ten. V is TRBV5-1 and J is TRBJ2-3; 8 positions agree with TRBD1. V shed 5 bases and J 1 base; nucleotides not matched to a gene: 12. Germline assignment: CDR1 SGHRS and CDR2 YFSETQ. This CDR3 spans 17 amino acids. As DNA, the CDR3 is TGCGCCAGCAGTCGAGGACAGGGACCGAAAGGCACAGATACGCAGTATTTT. Its protein product is CASSRGQGPKGTDTQYF.

The rearrangement uses TRBV2 and TRBJ2-1, with no clear D. Trimming shortened V by 4 bases and J by 5 bases, and 9 bases separated the two germline ends. This CDR3 comprises 13 residues. CDR1 is SNHLY, CDR2 FYNNEI, per germline. The CDR3 here is CASSGGRHNEQFF. CDR3 sequence (DNA): TGTGCCAGCAGTGGAGGCAGGCACAATGAGCAGTTCTTC.

This clonotype was seen a few times. The J gene is TRBJ2-5, the V gene TRBV9; the D gene is possibly TRBD1 (5 bases). The length of the CDR3 is 15 residues. CDR1 and CDR2 from the germline V gene are SGDLS and YYNGEE. Trimming shortened V by 3 bases and J by 4 bases, and 16 bases separated the two germline ends. CDR3 in amino acids: CASSGRAGSRETQYF. The CDR3 DNA reads TGTGCCAGCAGCGGCAGGGCAGGGTCAAGAGAGACCCAGTACTTC.

The chain employs TRBV11-2 and TRBJ1-1, with 11 bases matching TRBD1. The CDR3 runs 15 residues. Germline-derived CDR1 and CDR2 are SGHAT and FQNNGV. The V gene end was trimmed by 5 bases and the J gene end by 5 bases; junction bases not matched to a gene: 7. CDR3: CASSPGQGAETEAFF. The CDR3 coding sequence is TGTGCCAGCAGCCCAGGACAGGGGGCCGAAACTGAAGCTTTCTTT. The full variable domain, its missing parts supplied by reference TRBV11-2 and TRBJ1-1, is EAGVAQSPRYKIIEKRQSVAFWCNPISGHATLYWYQQILGQGPKLLIQFQNNGVVDDSQLPKDRFSAERLKGVDSTLKIQPAKLEDSAVYLCASSPGQGAETEAFFGQGTRLTVV.

This clonotype occurred a few times. The V call is TRBV3-1, the J call TRBJ2-2; 11 bases agree with TRBD2. This CDR3 is 16 amino acids long. With 4 bases clipped from V and 8 bases from J, the junction kept 9 bases outside the gene matches. Germline V CDR1 and CDR2: LGHDT, YNNKEL (reference sequence). The CDR3 nucleotides are TGTGCCAGCAGCCCAAGGACTAGCGGGTCAGGTGGGGAGCTGTTTTTT. It is translated as CASSPRTSGSGGELFF.

The table lists this clonotype with many counts. An end of the junction does not agree with germline; a read error may underlie this. V is TRBV18 and J is TRBJ1-5, with D uncertain. Germline V gene sequence: CDR1 KGHSH, CDR2 LQKENI. The CDR3 is 12 residues long. In DNA form, the CDR3 reads TGTGCCAGCTCCCCACAAGGACAGCCCCAGCATTTT. Amino acids: CASSPQGQPQHF. Complete variable domain (other parts from reference TRBV18 and TRBJ1-5): NAGVMQNPRHLVRRRGQEARLRCSPMKGHSHVYWYRQLPEEGLKFMVYLQKENIIDESGMPKERFSAEFPKEGPSILRIQQVVRGDSAAYFCASSPQGQPQHFGDGTRLSIL.

The genes are TRBV4-2 and TRBJ2-2, with unresolved D. Germline CDR1 reads LGHNA; CDR2 reads YNFKEQ. The CDR3 is 15 residues long. V was pared by 0 bases and J by 2 bases, with 7 bases between. The CDR3 loop is CASSQERLNTGELFF. In DNA, the CDR3 is TGTGCCAGCAGCCAAGAAAGGCTAAACACCGGGGAGCTGTTTTTT.

The table lists this clonotype with a few counts. The chain links TRBV28 to TRBJ2-7, with a possible D match to TRBD1 (5 bases). The CDR3 runs to 12 residues. Trimming took 9 bases from V and 3 from J, leaving 12 bases between them. The germline gives CDR1 MDHEN, CDR2 SYDVKM. The CDR3 loop is CASQGWIYEQYF. The CDR3 nucleotides read TGTGCCAGTCAGGGATGGATCTACGAGCAGTACTTC.

V usage is TRBV7-2 and J usage is TRBJ1-1; no clear D. The V gene's germline CDR1 is SGHTA and CDR2 FQGNSA. Trimming cost V 4 bases and J 2 bases, with 8 bases left between them. This CDR3 has 13 residues. DNA of the CDR3: TGTGCCAGCAGCTCGCTTCGTAACACTGAAGCTTTCTTT. It encodes CASSSLRNTEAFF.

This rearrangement joins TRBV28 to TRBJ2-7; D perhaps matches TRBD2 (6 bases). The CDR3 totals 13 residues. V lost 6 bases, J lost 3 bases, and 12 bases lay in between. Germline loops: CDR1 MDHEN, CDR2 SYDVKM. CDR3 amino acids: CASRRGTYYEQYF. The CDR3 DNA reads as TGTGCCAGCAGGAGAGGGACTTACTACGAGCAGTACTTC. The full variable domain, completed using reference TRBV28 and TRBJ2-7, is DVKVTQSSRYLVKRTGEKVFLECVQDMDHENMFWYRQDPGLGLRLIYFSYDVKMKEKGDIPEGYSVSREKKERFSLILESASTNQTSMYLCASRRGTYYEQYFGPGTRLTVT.

Only a few counts were recorded for this clonotype. The rearrangement joins TRBV24-1 to TRBJ2-1; weak D call: TRBD1 (6 bases). Germline CDR1 KGHDR, CDR2 SFDVKD. The V and J ends lost 2 bases and 8 bases respectively, with 15 bases between them. The CDR3 consists of 15 residues. Here the CDR3 reads CATSDSGRGVDEQFF. The CDR3 region has the DNA TGTGCCACCAGTGATTCTGGCAGGGGAGTCGATGAGCAGTTCTTC.

The chain employs TRBV3-1 and TRBJ1-1; tentatively, D is TRBD1 (6 bases). Germline-derived CDR1 and CDR2 are LGHDT and YNNKEL (reference sequence). V dropped 3 bases and J dropped 1 base, with 9 bases sitting between them. This CDR3 has 14 amino acids. The CDR3 spells CASSQNRENTEAFF. DNA for the CDR3: TGTGCCAGCAGCCAGAACAGGGAGAACACTGAAGCTTTCTTT. Together with reference TRBV3-1 and TRBJ1-1, the CDR3 gives the full variable domain: DTAVSQTPKYLVTQMGNDKSIKCEQNLGHDTMYWYKQDSKKFLKIMFSYNNKELIINETVPNRFSPKSPDKAHLNLHINSLELGDSAVYFCASSQNRENTEAFFGQGTRLTVV.

This CDR3 reads CASSFGQGTDTQYF. CDR3 nucleotides: TGTGCCAGCAGCTTTGGACAGGGAACAGATACGCAGTATTTT. The chain uses TRBV7-2 and TRBJ2-3, with 8 bases matching TRBD1. Germline V gives CDR1 SGHTA, CDR2 FQGNSA. Losses at the gene ends were 3 bases for V and 3 bases for J; bases not matched to a gene: 2. The CDR3 covers 14 residues. The full variable domain, rest sourced from reference TRBV7-2 and TRBJ2-3, is GAGVSQSPSNKVTEKGKDVELRCDPISGHTALYWYRQSLGQGLEFLIYFQGNSAPDKSGLPSDRFSAERTGGSVSTLTIQRTQQEDSAVYLCASSFGQGTDTQYFGPGTRLTVL.

V usage is TRBV2 and J usage is TRBJ1-1; no definite D call. Germline CDR1 and CDR2: SNHLY and FYNNEI. The V end lost 8 bases, the J end lost 3 bases, and 13 bases lay between the germline ends. The CDR3 spans 13 residues. The DNA for the CDR3 is TGTGCCAGCGCGGTCCCAGAGGACACTGAAGCTTTCTTT. This sequence encodes CASAVPEDTEAFF.

The chain recombines TRBV4-1 with TRBJ1-2; D call uncertain. The germline V and J ends were trimmed by 1 base and 5 bases, with 17 bases remaining between them. The CDR3 contains 16 residues. Germline-derived CDR1 and CDR2 are MGHRA and YSYEKL. In nucleotides, the CDR3 is TGCGCCAGCAGCCAAGCTATGCCGAATTGGGAGTATGGCTACACCTTC. This translates into CASSQAMPNWEYGYTF.

This sequence joins TRBV11-2 and TRBJ2-7; 8 bases are shared with TRBD2. The CDR3 loop spans 13 amino acids. From germline, CDR1 is SGHAT and CDR2 FQNNGV. The trim removed 6 bases at V and 5 bases at J, leaving 6 bases unmatched. The CDR3 DNA is TGTGCCAGCAGGCGGACTAGCTTGGACGAGCAGTACTTC. Translating gives CASRRTSLDEQYF.

V and J are TRBV14 and TRBJ2-6; no firm D call. Germline assignment: CDR1 SGHDN and CDR2 FVKESK. Trimming removed 8 bases at V and 0 bases at J, with 5 bases between. The CDR3 runs 13 residues. The CDR3 bases are TGTGCCAGCCGAGACTCTGGGGCCAACGTCCTGACTTTC. As protein: CASRDSGANVLTF. The full variable domain, its missing parts supplied by reference TRBV14 and TRBJ2-6, is EAGVTQFPSHSVIEKGQTVTLRCDPISGHDNLYWYRRVMGKEIKFLLHFVKESKQDESGMPNNRFLAERTGGTYSTLKVQPAELEDSGVYFCASRDSGANVLTFGAGSRLTVL.

This chain joins TRBV29-1 and TRBJ1-4, with TRBD1 matching over 8 bases. This CDR3 is 14 amino acids long. V lost 7 bases, J lost 6 bases, and 10 bases stayed unmatched. Germline V gene data show CDR1 as SQVTM and CDR2 as ANQGSEA. The CDR3 here is CSAGTGGEYEKLFF. CDR3 nucleotide sequence: TGCAGCGCAGGAACAGGGGGGGAGTATGAAAAACTGTTTTTT.

The rearrangement joins TRBV6-2 or TRBV6-3 to TRBJ1-6; TRBD1 might be the D (5 bases). V lost 4 bases, J lost 8 bases, and 12 bases lay in between. The germline CDR1 and CDR2 sequences are MNHEY and SVGEGT. The CDR3 loop spans 14 amino acids. DNA of the CDR3: TGTGCCAGCAGTTGGGGCAACGACTATTCACCCCTCCACTTT. This gives the protein CASSWGNDYSPLHF.

The chain has TRBV29-1 and TRBJ2-1, with D perhaps matching TRBD2 (6 bases). The CDR3 totals 16 residues. Germline lookup yields CDR1 SQVTM and CDR2 ANQGSEA. Trimming shortened V by 4 bases and J by 0 bases, and 16 bases separated the two germline ends. The chain's CDR3 is CSVVGSGAPSYNEQFF. The CDR3 DNA reads TGCAGCGTTGTAGGTAGCGGAGCCCCCTCCTACAATGAGCAGTTCTTC.

This clonotype has more than one count but fewer than ten. The chain recombines TRBV12-3 or TRBV12-4 with TRBJ2-7; no definite D call. The CDR3 has 14 residues. The ends were cut back, 2 bases at V and 0 bases at J, with 8 bases in the middle. The CDR3 nucleotides are TGTGCCAGCAGTTTAACCCACGCCTCCTACGAGCAGTACTTC. Amino acid sequence: CASSLTHASYEQYF.

The table lists this clonotype with many counts. V usage is TRBV3-1 and J usage is TRBJ1-1; D not certain. V was clipped by 0 bases and J by 3 bases, with 11 bases between them. This CDR3 region has 15 residues. CDR1 is LGHDT and CDR2 is YNNKEL in the germline V gene (reference sequence). For the CDR3, the DNA is TGTGCCAGCAGCCAAGAATTGGGGTTGTACACTGAAGCTTTCTTT. This sequence encodes CASSQELGLYTEAFF. Using reference TRBV3-1 and TRBJ1-1 for the parts outside the CDR3, the full variable domain is DTAVSQTPKYLVTQMGNDKSIKCEQNLGHDTMYWYKQDSKKFLKIMFSYNNKELIINETVPNRFSPKSPDKAHLNLHINSLELGDSAVYFCASSQELGLYTEAFFGQGTRLTVV.

This clonotype was found a few times. The chain links TRBV20-1 to TRBJ2-3; TRBD1 might be the D (6 bases). Germline values: CDR1 DFQATT, CDR2 SNEGSKA (reference sequence). This CDR3 is built from 17 residues. The V end was cut by 3 bases, the J end by 0 bases, with 19 bases between. The CDR3 loop reads CSASNSPGDTSTDTQYF. The CDR3 nucleotides read TGCAGTGCTAGTAACTCCCCCGGGGACACAAGCACAGATACGCAGTATTTT.